A selection of T cell receptor beta chains follows, all from one sample in a study of T-cell reconstitution after alpha-beta-depleted transplantation in children. TCRdb fed the PCR reads into MiXCR, producing one record per CDR3 protein. The sample contains 500,000 to 650,000 distinct CDR3 sequences, around 10% of which appear only once. The specimen was PBMCs, mostly from graft donor cells, collected 180 days after TCRalphabeta/CD19-depleted stem cell transplant. Receptors were obtained from a female patient between 2 and 15 years old who had a stem cell transplant for aplastic anemia, so the T cells may come from the graft donor. Each CDR3 is given with its conserved first and last residue. The D gene is left open where the match is weak. The listing skips clone size in some rows; elsewhere it reads once, few, many or a size class.

j_call d_call v_call clone_size cdr3_nt cdr3_aa
TRBJ1-2 . TRBV12-3/TRBV12-4 many TGTGCCAGCAGCCCGGGTCTAACACCCGCATATGGCTACACCTTC CASSPGLTPAYGYTF
TRBJ2-1 . TRBV9 . TGTGCCAGCAGCGTAGCACACGCCTTAGGGGGTGAGCAGTTCTTC CASSVAHALGGEQFF
TRBJ1-2 . TRBV28 . TGTGCCAGCAGTTTATCTGGCAGGCCCTATGGCTACACCTTC CASSLSGRPYGYTF
TRBJ1-4 . TRBV5-1 few TGCGCCAGCAGAGACACAGGAGCTAATGAAAAACTGTTTTTT CASRDTGANEKLFF
TRBJ2-1 . TRBV20-1 few TGCAGTGCTAGCATACTAGCCGAAAGCTCCTACAATGAGCAGTTCTTC CSASILAESSYNEQFF
TRBJ1-1 . TRBV25-1 . TGTGCCAGCAGTGAGGGGGACACCTTCACTGAAGCTTTCTTT CASSEGDTFTEAFF
TRBJ2-1 . TRBV6-6 . TGTGCCAGCAGTTACTCGGATCTAGAGCAGTTCTTC CASSYSDLEQFF
TRBJ2-1 TRBD1 TRBV5-6 many TGTGCCAGCAGCCCGGACAGGGGGCAAAATGAGCAGTTCTTC CASSPDRGQNEQFF
TRBJ2-2 TRBD2 TRBV7-3 few TGTGCCAGCAGCCCCGGGACTAGCGGGTGGACCGGGGAGCTGTTTTTT CASSPGTSGWTGELFF
TRBJ1-4 . TRBV15 many TGTGGTGTCGGGGACTTGAATGAAAAACTGTTTTTT CGVGDLNEKLFF
TRBJ2-1 . TRBV20-1 many TGCAGTGCTAGATGGTATGAGCAGTTCTTC CSARWYEQFF
TRBJ2-5 TRBD2 TRBV9 few TGTGCCAGCAGCCGACTAGCGGGAGTTTCCCAAGAGACCCAGTACTTC CASSRLAGVSQETQYF
TRBJ2-7 . TRBV7-8 . TGTGCCAGCAGCCGGGGGACAGTCCCCTACGAGCAGTACTTC CASSRGTVPYEQYF
TRBJ1-1 TRBD1 TRBV20-1 . TGCAGTGCTAGGGGGACAGCTACTAACACTGAAGCTTTCTTT CSARGTATNTEAFF
TRBJ2-2 . TRBV24-1 . TGTGCCACCAGTGATCGTCGAGAGACGAACACCGGGGAGCTGTTTTTT CATSDRRETNTGELFF
TRBJ2-3 . TRBV3-1 . TGTGCCAGCAGTTCAACAAATACGCAGTATTTT CASSSTNTQYF
TRBJ2-7 . TRBV7-2 few TGTGCCAGCAGCAGCAGGGTCCACTACGAGCAGTACTTC CASSSRVHYEQYF